These 30 T cell receptor beta chains were sequenced from one sample in a study of blood T cell repertoires in COVID-19. TCRdb's copy holds only in-frame clones and misses some; the assay was immunoSEQ multiplex PCR. The sample holds fewer than 300,000 clones; roughly nine tenths are singletons and the top ten take about 2.2%. Sequencing was done on a sample of peripheral blood. These TCRs come from a woman aged 25 to 39 with COVID-19, enrolled during active disease.

The rearrangement links TRBV29-1 to TRBJ2-4; a weak D match, TRBD1 (5 bases). Germline V gene lookup returns CDR1 SQVTM and CDR2 ANQGSEA. The length of the CDR3 is 14 residues. Deletions cut 0 bases from V and 7 bases from J, with 13 bases between. This CDR3 is CSVEDSTGSNIQYF. The DNA of the CDR3 is TGCAGCGTTGAAGATTCAACAGGCTCCAACATTCAGTACTTC.

The V and J genes are TRBV19 and TRBJ1-4; the D gene is possibly TRBD1 (5 bases). Trimming stripped 3 bases from V and 12 bases from J, with 14 bases between. Germline CDR1 reads LNHDA; CDR2 reads SQIVND (reference sequence). The CDR3 is made up of 13 amino acids. The CDR3 nucleotides read TGTGCCAGTAGTATTATTGGGGGGATGGAACTGTTTTTT. It translates to CASSIIGGMELFF.

This chain links TRBV5-1 with TRBJ1-6; 7 nucleotides agree with TRBD1. The CDR3 runs 14 residues. V lost 3 bases to trimming and J lost 7 bases; unmatched junction nucleotides: 4. From germline, CDR1 is SGHRS and CDR2 YFSETQ. The chain's CDR3 is CASSWGTENSPLHF. In DNA form, the CDR3 reads TGCGCCAGCAGCTGGGGGACAGAGAATTCACCCCTCCACTTT. Complete variable domain (other parts from reference TRBV5-1 and TRBJ1-6): KAGVTQTPRYLIKTRGQQVTLSCSPISGHRSVSWYQQTPGQGLQFLFEYFSETQRNKGNFPGRFSGRQFSNSRSEMNVSTLELGDSALYLCASSWGTENSPLHFGNGTRLTVT.

Details on this clone: This sample includes further DNA sequences coding for the same CDR3. V is TRBV27 and J is TRBJ1-5; no firm D call. V was trimmed by 2 bases and J by 2 bases, leaving 7 bases between them. CDR3 length: 14 residues. Germline CDR1 reads MNHEY; CDR2 reads SMNVEV (reference sequence). CDR3 in amino acids: CASSLRGGNQPQHF. The CDR3 DNA reads as TGTGCCAGCAGTTTACGGGGAGGCAATCAGCCCCAGCATTTT.

The chain joins TRBV7-6 to TRBJ1-4, with D unresolved. With 3 bases removed from V and 0 bases from J, the gap between germline ends came to 8 bases. Per germline, CDR1 SGHVS and CDR2 FNYEAQ. The CDR3 spans 15 residues. CDR3 nucleotides: TGTGCCAGCAGCTTCACTTTTACAACTAATGAAAAACTGTTTTTT. Protein: CASSFTFTTNEKLFF.

This chain joins TRBV27 and TRBJ2-2, with 12 bases identical to TRBD2. The CDR3 has 21 residues. In germline, CDR1 is MNHEY, CDR2 SMNVEV (reference sequence). V was clipped by 6 bases and J by 4 bases; unmatched bases: 21. The CDR3 DNA follows: TGTGCCAGCAGAGAAAAACAGGGACTAGCGGGCGTATTTTGGGGCACCGGGGAGCTGTTTTTT. Residues: CASREKQGLAGVFWGTGELFF.

The genes are TRBV5-1 and TRBJ2-3; D gene ambiguous. The germline V gene has CDR1 SGHRS and CDR2 YFSETQ. The CDR3 length is 14 residues. V dropped 4 bases and J dropped 5 bases, with 14 bases sitting between them. This CDR3 is CASSLLGRVDTQYF. Written as DNA, the CDR3 is TGCGCCAGCAGCCTCCTAGGCCGGGTAGATACGCAGTATTTT.

This chain joins TRBV15 and TRBJ1-6; D remains unclear. The CDR3 consists of 13 residues. V dropped 0 bases and J dropped 11 bases, with 8 bases sitting between them. CDR1 is LNHNV, CDR2 YYDKDF, per germline (reference sequence). The CDR3 loop reads CATSRDLGPPLHF. CDR3 DNA: TGTGCCACCAGCAGAGATCTGGGCCCACCCCTCCACTTT.

The chain combines TRBV19 with TRBJ1-1; D possibly corresponds to TRBD1 (5 bases). The V end lost 5 bases, the J end lost 5 bases, and 9 bases lay between the germline ends. Germline V gene lookup returns CDR1 LNHDA and CDR2 SQIVND (reference sequence). The CDR3 contains 12 residues. The CDR3 protein is CASSFGATEAFF. The CDR3 DNA follows: TGTGCCAGTAGTTTTGGGGCGACTGAAGCTTTCTTT.

The chain is built from TRBV9 and TRBJ2-3; 9 nucleotides agree with TRBD1. The CDR3 has 15 residues. V shed 0 bases and J 5 bases; nucleotides not matched to a gene: 4. From germline, CDR1 is SGDLS and CDR2 YYNGEE. The CDR3 sequence is CASSVVGTGIDTQYF. The CDR3 DNA reads TGTGCCAGCAGCGTAGTGGGGACAGGGATAGATACGCAGTATTTT. The full variable domain, with the rest looked up from reference TRBV9 and TRBJ2-3, is DSGVTQTPKHLITATGQRVTLRCSPRSGDLSVYWYQQSLDQGLQFLIQYYNGEERAKGNILERFSAQQFPDLHSELNLSSLELGDSALYFCASSVVGTGIDTQYFGPGTRLTVL.

This rearrangement joins TRBV6-5 to TRBJ1-4, with 7 positions matching TRBD1. Losses at the gene ends were 6 bases for V and 7 bases for J; bases not matched to a gene: 5. In germline, CDR1 is MNHEY, CDR2 SVGAGI. The CDR3 has 13 amino acids. The CDR3 region is CASSEGAGEKLFF. The CDR3 nucleotides read TGTGCCAGCAGCGAGGGGGCCGGTGAAAAACTGTTTTTT.

The rearrangement joins TRBV10-1 to TRBJ1-2; TRBD1 might be the D (5 bases). The CDR3 length is 13 residues. V was trimmed by 7 bases and J by 2 bases, leaving 11 bases between them. Germline loops: CDR1 WNHNN, CDR2 SYGVQD (reference sequence). CDR3 nucleotides: TGCGCCAGCAAGCCAGGGAACAACTATGGCTACACCTTC. Translation: CASKPGNNYGYTF.

In this sample, this clone turned up once. The CDR3 protein is CASSSGLAGGNEQFF. In DNA, the CDR3 is TGTGCCAGCAGCTCAGGACTAGCGGGAGGGAATGAGCAGTTCTTC. The chain employs TRBV7-7 and TRBJ2-1, with 15 positions matching TRBD2. Germline assignment: CDR1 SSHAT and CDR2 FNYEAQ (reference sequence). V was clipped by 4 bases and J by 7 bases; unmatched bases: 2. This CDR3 has 15 amino acids.

This sequence joins TRBV5-1 and TRBJ1-2, with 8 bases fitting TRBD1. The length of the CDR3 is 15 residues. V gave up 0 bases and J gave up 4 bases; unmatched junction bases: 5. Germline values: CDR1 SGHRS, CDR2 YFSETQ. DNA for the CDR3: TGCGCCAGCAGCTTGGTGACAGGGGAGACCTATGGCTACACCTTC. This codes for CASSLVTGETYGYTF. Drawing the rest from reference TRBV5-1 and TRBJ1-2, the complete variable domain is KAGVTQTPRYLIKTRGQQVTLSCSPISGHRSVSWYQQTPGQGLQFLFEYFSETQRNKGNFPGRFSGRQFSNSRSEMNVSTLELGDSALYLCASSLVTGETYGYTFGSGTRLTVV.

The rearrangement uses TRBV19 and TRBJ2-3, with 8 bases that match TRBD1. Germline lookup yields CDR1 LNHDA and CDR2 SQIVND (reference sequence). CDR3 size: 14 residues. Unmatched junction bases numbered 4, after V lost 5 bases and J lost 3 bases. The CDR3 DNA is TGTGCCAGTAGTTTAGGGGACAGGACAGATACGCAGTATTTT. Amino acids: CASSLGDRTDTQYF.

The V call is TRBV27, the J call TRBJ1-5; D remains ambiguous. This CDR3 has 15 residues. Germline loops: CDR1 MNHEY, CDR2 SMNVEV (reference sequence). V shed 0 bases and J shed 4 bases, with 10 bases lying between them. The CDR3 DNA reads as TGTGCCAGCAGTTTATCGGGCACGGGGAATCAGCCCCAGCATTTT. Its protein is CASSLSGTGNQPQHF.

The rearrangement uses TRBV7-6 and TRBJ1-5; D perhaps matches TRBD1 (5 bases). Germline CDR1 SGHVS, CDR2 FNYEAQ. Trimming shortened V by 2 bases and J by 0 bases, and 11 bases separated the two germline ends. The CDR3 runs to 16 residues. This CDR3 is CASSLRSTDSNQPQHF. CDR3 bases: TGTGCCAGCAGCTTACGGTCGACAGATAGCAATCAGCCCCAGCATTTT.

The chain combines TRBV29-1 with TRBJ2-7; D is possibly TRBD2 (6 bases). CDR3 length: 12 residues. Trimming pared 1 base from V and 5 bases from J, leaving 9 bases between. The germline gives CDR1 SQVTM, CDR2 ANQGSEA. The CDR3 protein is CSVEGLEDEQYF. Here the CDR3 DNA reads TGCAGCGTTGAAGGACTAGAGGACGAGCAGTACTTC.

V usage is TRBV3-1 (or the pseudogene TRBV3-2) and J usage is TRBJ2-3; D may be TRBD1 (5 bases). With 0 bases removed from V and 9 bases from J, the gap between germline ends came to 16 bases. The CDR3 is 15 residues long. The V gene's germline CDR1 is LGHDT and CDR2 YNNKEL (reference sequence). CDR3 sequence: CASSQDGASRATQYF. The CDR3 DNA reads as TGTGCCAGCAGCCAAGATGGGGCTTCTCGGGCGACGCAGTATTTT.

V usage is TRBV5-8 and J usage is TRBJ2-3; 10 bases are shared with TRBD1. V trimming: 2 bases; J trimming: 1 base; junction bases outside the gene matches: 4. Germline CDR1 reads SGHTS; CDR2 reads YDEGEE. The CDR3 has 16 residues. CDR3 DNA: TGTGCCAGCAGCTTCGGGACAGGGGAGGGCACAGATACGCAGTATTTT. The encoded protein is CASSFGTGEGTDTQYF.

The chain has TRBV9 and TRBJ2-5; D might be TRBD1 (6 bases). Germline V gene data show CDR1 as SGDLS and CDR2 as YYNGEE. V dropped 3 bases and J dropped 6 bases, with 15 bases sitting between them. CDR3 length: 14 amino acids. CDR3 sequence reads: CASSETQGSKTQYF. DNA for the CDR3: TGTGCCAGCAGCGAGACACAGGGTTCAAAGACCCAGTACTTC.

The rearrangement joins TRBV11-2 to TRBJ2-5; D is possibly TRBD1 (5 bases). V lost 4 bases, J lost 5 bases, and 20 bases lay in between. The germline V gene encodes CDR1 SGHAT and CDR2 FQNNGV. The CDR3 length is 16 residues. In DNA form, the CDR3 reads TGTGCCAGCAGCTATACGGGCGGACAAAGATCGGAGACCCAGTACTTC. Residues: CASSYTGGQRSETQYF. The full variable domain, with the rest looked up from reference TRBV11-2 and TRBJ2-5, is EAGVAQSPRYKIIEKRQSVAFWCNPISGHATLYWYQQILGQGPKLLIQFQNNGVVDDSQLPKDRFSAERLKGVDSTLKIQPAKLEDSAVYLCASSYTGGQRSETQYFGPGTRLLVL.

The chain has TRBV27 and TRBJ1-5, with D unclear. Trimming pared 5 bases from V and 6 bases from J, leaving 14 bases between. CDR1 is MNHEY and CDR2 is SMNVEV in the germline V gene (reference sequence). The CDR3 has 14 amino acids. The chain's CDR3 is CASSGRVGIQPQHF. The CDR3 DNA reads as TGTGCCAGCAGTGGGAGGGTAGGGATTCAGCCCCAGCATTTT.

This rearrangement joins TRBV5-1 to TRBJ2-1; D possibly corresponds to TRBD2 (6 bases). The V end lost 3 bases, the J end lost 0 bases, and 16 bases lay between the germline ends. This CDR3 region has 17 residues. The V gene's germline CDR1 is SGHRS and CDR2 YFSETQ. CDR3 bases: TGCGCCAGCAGCTCCGCCGCAAGCGGGCTCTCCTACAATGAGCAGTTCTTC. It specifies CASSSAASGLSYNEQFF.

This chain connects TRBV7-8 to TRBJ2-3, with TRBD2 matching over 11 bases. CDR3 length equals 16 residues. V was clipped by 3 bases and J by 6 bases; unmatched bases: 8. The germline CDR1 and CDR2 sequences are SGHVS and FQNEAQ. The CDR3 here is CASSFISGRGGDTQYF. The CDR3 nucleotides are TGTGCCAGCAGCTTCATTAGCGGGAGGGGAGGGGATACGCAGTATTTT.

The V call is TRBV27, the J call TRBJ2-1; 9 bases line up with TRBD2. Germline assignment: CDR1 MNHEY and CDR2 SMNVEV (reference sequence). The CDR3 loop spans 20 amino acids. V dropped 6 bases and J dropped 0; count of bases not matched to a gene: 18. The CDR3 nucleotides are TGTGCCAGCAGCCCGCGAGGGGCTAGCGGGGTGATAAGCTCCTACAATGAGCAGTTCTTC. Protein product: CASSPRGASGVISSYNEQFF.

The V call is TRBV27, the J call TRBJ1-5; D not resolved. Deletions cut 2 bases from V and 3 bases from J, with 8 bases between. From germline, CDR1 is MNHEY and CDR2 SMNVEV (reference sequence). This CDR3 contains 14 residues. DNA for the CDR3: TGTGCCAGCAGTTTAAACGACAACAATCAGCCCCAGCATTTT. The encoded protein is CASSLNDNNQPQHF.

The chain has TRBV29-1 and TRBJ2-1; a possible D gene is TRBD2 (6 bases). Germline lookup yields CDR1 SQVTM and CDR2 ANQGSEA. CDR3 length: 12 amino acids. Trimming stripped 5 bases from V and 7 bases from J, with 12 bases between. The CDR3 here is CSVRIAANEQFF. The CDR3 coding sequence is TGCAGCGTTAGGATAGCGGCTAATGAGCAGTTCTTC.

The chain joins TRBV7-9 to TRBJ1-2, with a possible D match to TRBD1 (5 bases). The V end was cut by 5 bases, the J end by 4 bases, with 8 bases between. Germline V gene lookup returns CDR1 SEHNR and CDR2 FQNEAQ (reference sequence). The CDR3 length is 12 residues. The CDR3 DNA is TGTGCCAGCAGCCGGGGGGGCTATGGCTACACCTTC. This translates into CASSRGGYGYTF.

J is TRBJ2-3 and V is TRBV30; TRBD2 matches at 10 bases. Trimming took 4 bases from V and 5 from J; bases not matched to a gene: 6. This CDR3 contains 14 residues. Germline V gene data show CDR1 as GTSNPN and CDR2 as SVGIG (reference sequence). This CDR3 reads CAWTLAGEGDTQYF. The CDR3 coding sequence is TGTGCCTGGACCCTAGCGGGAGAGGGAGATACGCAGTATTTT.